The 27 T cell receptor beta chains in this list originate from one sample, sequenced in a study of T cell changes during pregnancy in multiple sclerosis. TCRdb keeps only in-frame clones here, not all; method: immunoSEQ multiplex PCR. The sample lists 40,000 to 60,000 clones, approximately 90% occurring once. The source was CD8+ T cells from peripheral blood mononuclear cells, collected in the second trimester of pregnancy. The receptor set was obtained from a female donor with multiple sclerosis, enrolled in a pregnancy study.

The chain links TRBV27 to TRBJ1-1, with a tentative D call TRBD1 (5 bases). Germline assignment: CDR1 MNHEY and CDR2 SMNVEV (reference sequence). V dropped 5 bases and J dropped 6 bases, with 16 bases sitting between them. The CDR3 runs 14 residues. DNA of the CDR3: TGTGCCAGCAGTCCCCGGGGGTTGGAGTCTGAAGCTTTCTTT. It translates to CASSPRGLESEAFF.

The chain joins TRBV15 to TRBJ1-3; D may be TRBD1 (5 bases). Germline V gene data show CDR1 as LNHNV and CDR2 as YYDKDF (reference sequence). Trimming took off 6 bases at V and 0 bases at J, with 6 bases between the two ends. The CDR3 totals 13 residues. CDR3 nucleotides: TGTGCCACCAGAGACAGCTCTGGAAACACCATATATTTT. It is translated as CATRDSSGNTIYF.

The rearrangement links TRBV6-1 to TRBJ2-7; a possible D gene is TRBD1 (6 bases). The CDR3 runs to 15 residues. V was clipped by 1 base and J by 3 bases, with 13 bases between them. Germline loops: CDR1 MNHNS, CDR2 SASEGT. CDR3 sequence reads: CASSEVETGLYEQYF. In DNA form, the CDR3 reads TGTGCCAGCAGTGAAGTAGAGACAGGACTCTACGAGCAGTACTTC.

The chain joins TRBV5-8 to TRBJ1-5, with D unresolved. Trimming took off 5 bases at V and 2 bases at J, with 11 bases between the two ends. From germline, CDR1 is SGHTS and CDR2 YDEGEE. CDR3 length: 14 amino acids. This chain's CDR3 is CASSPATGNQPQHF. CDR3 DNA sequence: TGTGCCAGCAGTCCCGCCACGGGCAATCAGCCCCAGCATTTT.

The chain combines TRBV9 with TRBJ2-5; possible D gene TRBD2, 5 bases. The length of the CDR3 is 14 residues. Trimming took 0 bases from V and 3 from J, leaving 9 bases between them. Germline values: CDR1 SGDLS, CDR2 YYNGEE. CDR3 loop: CASSVAGSEETQYF. The CDR3 DNA follows: TGTGCCAGCAGCGTAGCAGGTAGCGAAGAGACCCAGTACTTC.

This clone has only one observation. V usage is TRBV5-4 and J usage is TRBJ2-5, with 8 bases identical to TRBD2. The CDR3 has 15 amino acids. Germline V lookup: CDR1 SGHNT, CDR2 YYREEE (reference sequence). With 1 base clipped from V and 5 bases from J, the junction kept 7 bases outside the gene matches. Written as DNA, the CDR3 is TGTGCCAGCAGCTTGACGGGGGGGGCCGATGAGACCCAGTACTTC. Amino acids: CASSLTGGADETQYF.

The genes are TRBV4-3 and TRBJ2-7, with TRBD1 identical over 7 bases. CDR3 length: 14 residues. The V gene's germline CDR1 is LGHNA and CDR2 YSLEER. V shed 1 base, J shed 0 bases, and the junction held 0 bases outside the gene matches. The CDR3 loop reads CASSQGDSSYEQYF. The CDR3 DNA is TGCGCCAGCAGCCAAGGGGACAGCTCCTACGAGCAGTACTTC.

The chain recombines TRBV5-6 with TRBJ2-5; no firm D call. This CDR3 is 14 amino acids long. Germline CDR1 is SGHDT and CDR2 is YYEEEE. Trimming took off 5 bases at V and 5 bases at J, with 16 bases between the two ends. The CDR3 DNA is TGTGCCAGCAGGTCTATCTGGAGTCCGGAGACCCAGTACTTC. This codes for CASRSIWSPETQYF. The whole variable domain, remainder taken from reference TRBV5-6 and TRBJ2-5, is DAGVTQSPTHLIKTRGQQVTLRCSPKSGHDTVSWYQQALGQGPQFIFQYYEEEERQRGNFPDRFSGHQFPNYSSELNVNALLLGDSALYLCASRSIWSPETQYFGPGTRLLVL.

This clone appeared a single time. The V and J genes are TRBV19 and TRBJ1-1, with D maybe TRBD1 (5 bases). The CDR3 spans 17 residues. Per the germline V gene, CDR1 is LNHDA and CDR2 is SQIVND (reference sequence). Between the trimmed V and J ends, which lost 2 bases and 1 base, there was a span of 17 bases. CDR3 amino acids: CASSISREWRPNTEAFF. CDR3 bases: TGTGCCAGTAGTATATCCAGGGAATGGCGTCCGAACACTGAAGCTTTCTTT.

This chain joins TRBV2 and TRBJ1-1; D is undetermined. The germline V gene has CDR1 SNHLY and CDR2 FYNNEI. The length of the CDR3 is 12 residues. V was pared by 6 bases and J by 3 bases, with 8 bases between. As DNA, the CDR3 is TGTGCCAGCAGGGGCCGGTACACTGAAGCTTTCTTT. Translating gives CASRGRYTEAFF.

The gene calls are TRBV4-2 and TRBJ2-7; tentative D call: TRBD2 (7 bases). The germline gives CDR1 LGHNA, CDR2 YNFKEQ. Trimming took off 0 bases at V and 3 bases at J, with 21 bases between the two ends. The CDR3 consists of 18 residues. The CDR3 here is CASSQDPLGGPLGYEQYF. CDR3 in DNA: TGTGCCAGCAGCCAAGATCCGCTGGGGGGGCCATTAGGCTACGAGCAGTACTTC.

V usage is TRBV6-1 and J usage is TRBJ2-2, with TRBD2 matching over 12 bases. V dropped 2 bases and J dropped 6; count of bases not matched to a gene: 1. CDR3 size: 15 residues. Per germline, CDR1 MNHNS and CDR2 SASEGT. The CDR3 DNA follows: TGTGCCAGCAGTGAACTAGCGGGGGGGCCCGGGGAGCTGTTTTTT. Translated: CASSELAGGPGELFF.

The J gene is TRBJ1-2, the V gene TRBV9; 9 positions agree with TRBD1. This CDR3 has 15 amino acids. Germline V gene sequence: CDR1 SGDLS, CDR2 YYNGEE. The J segment lost 5 bases and the V segment lost 3 bases, leaving 8 bases of the junction unmatched. The DNA of the CDR3 is TGTGCCAGCAGCGCGCGGACAGGGGAATATTATGGCTACACCTTC. It yields the protein CASSARTGEYYGYTF.

This clone is a singleton in its sample. The genes are TRBV9 and TRBJ2-2, with 10 nucleotides matching TRBD1. Germline CDR1 SGDLS, CDR2 YYNGEE. The CDR3 totals 17 residues. The junction had 7 bases not matched to a gene; V was cut back by 3 bases and J by 2 bases. The CDR3 nucleotides read TGTGCCAGCAGCGCCCCAGGGGACAGGGGAAACACCGGGGAGCTGTTTTTT. Protein product: CASSAPGDRGNTGELFF. The full variable domain, completed using reference TRBV9 and TRBJ2-2, is DSGVTQTPKHLITATGQRVTLRCSPRSGDLSVYWYQQSLDQGLQFLIQYYNGEERAKGNILERFSAQQFPDLHSELNLSSLELGDSALYFCASSAPGDRGNTGELFFGEGSRLTVL.

The DNA for the CDR3 is TGTGCCAGTACCCCGACAGGGCTCCACGAGCAGTACTTC. Its translation: CASTPTGLHEQYF. The V gene is TRBV19, the J gene TRBJ2-7; 7 bases are shared with TRBD1. Germline V gives CDR1 LNHDA, CDR2 SQIVND (reference sequence). The CDR3 is 13 residues long. Trimming at V came to 7 bases and at J to 5 bases, leaving 8 bases not matched to a gene.

This chain joins TRBV6-1 and TRBJ1-4; 7 bases line up with TRBD1. V dropped 4 bases and J dropped 8; count of bases not matched to a gene: 7. Germline CDR1 MNHNS, CDR2 SASEGT. The CDR3 has 14 residues. The CDR3 bases are TGTGCCAGCAGTGTAGAGGGGGCTTGGGAAAAACTGTTTTTT. It specifies CASSVEGAWEKLFF.

The chain carries TRBV15 and TRBJ1-1, with 8 nucleotides matching TRBD1. Germline V lookup: CDR1 LNHNV, CDR2 YYDKDF (reference sequence). V shed 1 base, J shed 10 bases, and the junction held 2 bases outside the gene matches. CDR3 length: 12 residues. CDR3 amino acids: CATSRGDRPAFF. The DNA for the CDR3 is TGTGCCACCAGCAGAGGGGACAGGCCAGCTTTCTTT.

This chain connects TRBV10-3 to TRBJ2-7, with D possibly being TRBD2 (5 bases). V was shortened by 6 bases and J by 5 bases, with 17 bases between the two germline ends. The CDR3 is 14 residues long. Germline assignment: CDR1 ENHRY and CDR2 SYGVKD. CDR3 region: CAISRGSLGDEQYF. CDR3 coding DNA: TGTGCCATCAGCCGGGGATCTCTCGGGGACGAGCAGTACTTC.

In its sample, this clone was seen once. CDR3 sequence: CASSVSGGEAPLHF. DNA for the CDR3: TGTGCCAGCAGCGTAAGCGGAGGGGAGGCACCCCTCCACTTT. The chain employs TRBV9 and TRBJ1-6; weak D call: TRBD1 (5 bases). V lost 1 base and J 11 bases, leaving 13 bases between the germline ends. Germline CDR1 SGDLS, CDR2 YYNGEE. The CDR3 has 14 residues.

The CDR3 is CASSQYMGNQPQHF. The DNA of the CDR3 is TGCGCCAGCAGCCAATACATGGGCAATCAGCCCCAGCATTTT. The V call is TRBV4-3, the J call TRBJ1-5, with D hard to call. CDR1 and CDR2 (germline): LGHNA, YSLEER. V was pared by 2 bases and J by 2 bases, with 7 bases between. This CDR3 contains 14 residues.

This clone is medium-sized in the sample. The J gene is TRBJ1-2, the V gene TRBV4-2, with TRBD1 identical over 7 bases. This CDR3 contains 13 residues. Germline V gives CDR1 LGHNA, CDR2 YNFKEQ. The V and J ends lost 4 bases and 7 bases, in that order; junction bases with no gene match: 6. The CDR3, as DNA: TGTGCCAGCAGCCCAGGGGGAGGTGGTGGCTACACCTTC. Protein sequence: CASSPGGGGGYTF.

This rearrangement joins TRBV30 to TRBJ1-4; 7 bases are a match to TRBD1. The CDR3 extends over 15 amino acids. Germline trimming cut 4 bases from V and 6 bases from J; bases unmatched to any gene: 11. Germline CDR1 and CDR2: GTSNPN and SVGIG (reference sequence). The CDR3 loop is CAWTSRGRGDEKLFF. The CDR3 nucleotides are TGTGCCTGGACCTCAAGGGGGCGAGGGGATGAAAAACTGTTTTTT.

Comment on this clone: Other DNA sequences from this sample encode an identical CDR3 as well. The chain has TRBV6-4 and TRBJ2-2, with TRBD1 matching over 7 bases. Germline CDR1 reads MRHNA; CDR2 reads SNTAGT. The CDR3 sequence is 15 residues long. The J segment lost 0 bases and the V segment lost 3 bases, leaving 1 base of the junction unmatched. As DNA, the CDR3 is TGTGCCAGCAGTGATGGGACAGCGAACACCGGGGAGCTGTTTTTT. It codes for CASSDGTANTGELFF.

The J gene is TRBJ1-1, the V gene TRBV10-3, with D maybe TRBD1 (6 bases). CDR1 and CDR2 (germline): ENHRY, SYGVKD. V was pared by 7 bases and J by 4 bases, with 19 bases between. This CDR3 has 15 residues. CDR3 sequence (DNA): TGTGCCATCAACAGACCAGGGGCGAGGGGCACTGAAGCTTTCTTT. Protein sequence: CAINRPGARGTEAFF.

The CDR3 loop reads CASSFWESDRDTEAFF. In DNA, the CDR3 is TGTGCCAGCAGCTTTTGGGAATCGGACAGGGACACTGAAGCTTTCTTT. This chain uses TRBV11-2 with TRBJ1-1; 8 nucleotides line up with TRBD1. The germline gives CDR1 SGHAT, CDR2 FQNNGV. The CDR3 is 16 residues long. V lost 3 bases and J lost 3; bases outside the gene matches: 9.

The rearrangement uses TRBV6-6 and TRBJ1-2; unclear D gene. V lost 10 bases and J 2 bases, leaving 5 bases between the germline ends. Germline CDR1 reads MNHNY; CDR2 reads SVGAGI (reference sequence). The CDR3 covers 10 residues. The CDR3 nucleotides are TGTGCCACCTTAAACTATGGCTACACCTTC. The encoded protein is CATLNYGYTF.

CDR3 sequence reads: CASSPRLISGANVLTF. CDR3 in DNA: TGTGCCAGCAGTCCACGTCTAATCTCTGGGGCCAACGTCCTGACTTTC. The gene calls are TRBV6-6 and TRBJ2-6, with D uncertain. The CDR3 is 16 residues long. CDR1 is MNHNY, CDR2 SVGAGI, per germline (reference sequence). V was pared by 5 bases and J by 0 bases, with 11 bases between.